A single sample is the source of the 13 T cell receptor beta chains below, sequenced in a study of CXCR3-negative and CXCR3-positive naive CD8 T cells. Study results and limitations: Greater hydrophobicity was found in TRB CDR3s of CXCR3-positive naive cells than of CXCR3-negative naive cells.

The study made its TRB cDNA libraries by 5' RACE, adding UMI labels. One entry per CDR3 protein, without DNA, is what TCRdb gives after re-calling the 5' RACE reads. This table holds approximately 100,000 distinct CDR3 sequences. Which antigens these TCRs recognize remains unknown. Sequencing used naive CXCR3+ CD8+ T cells from blood. Subset noted: CD45RO-CCR7+CD27+CD95- naive CD8+ T cells expressing CXCR3 (TNR3+). These TCRs come from a human donor in good health. Some clones in this sample may be carry-over from other donors' samples.

The V gene is TRBV29-1, the J gene TRBJ2-3; no DNA is available, so the TRBD2 call from TCRdb remains unchecked. Germline V gene lookup returns CDR1 SQVTM and CDR2 ANQGSEA. This CDR3 is built from 14 residues. The CDR3: CSMTSGDFTDTQYF.

This chain connects TRBV5-1 to TRBJ2-7. The CDR3 runs to 15 residues. The germline V gene has CDR1 SGHRS and CDR2 YFSETQ. CDR3 amino acids: CASSLVSGDTYEQYF.

The chain employs TRBV12-3 or TRBV12-4 and TRBJ2-7; checking the TCRdb D call of TRBD1 is not possible without DNA. This CDR3 has 13 residues. The CDR3: CASSGDGGYEQYF.

The rearrangement uses TRBV10-3 and TRBJ1-5. The V gene's germline CDR1 is ENHRY and CDR2 SYGVKD. The CDR3 covers 12 residues. The CDR3 loop is CAISAPHQPQHF.

J is TRBJ2-7 and V is TRBV27; the TCRdb call, TRBD1, lacks DNA for checking. Germline V CDR1 and CDR2: MNHEY, SMNVEV (reference sequence). The CDR3 covers 13 residues. This CDR3 reads CASSLRDSYEQYF.

The gene calls are TRBV28 and TRBJ1-2; TCRdb calls TRBD1, which cannot be checked without DNA. CDR1 is MDHEN, CDR2 SYDVKM, per germline. The CDR3 runs 13 residues. The CDR3 sequence: CASSLLRTDGYTF.

The chain uses TRBV10-3 and TRBJ2-2; TCRdb's D gene call, TRBD1, goes unchecked for lack of DNA. This CDR3 is built from 14 residues. In germline, CDR1 is ENHRY, CDR2 SYGVKD. CDR3 sequence: CATADRQYTGELFF.

V and J are TRBV12-3 or TRBV12-4 and TRBJ2-5. CDR3 length: 12 residues. This CDR3 reads CASSWGQETQYF.

V and J are TRBV10-1 and TRBJ1-3. The V gene's germline CDR1 is WNHNN and CDR2 SYGVQD (reference sequence). CDR3 size: 16 residues. The CDR3 region is CASSPCFVRSGNTIYF.

This chain uses TRBV4-3 with TRBJ2-3; the D call from TCRdb, TRBD2, cannot be confirmed without DNA. CDR3 length: 17 residues. The germline CDR1 and CDR2 sequences are LGHNA and YSLEER. This CDR3 reads CASSQDNSGVTTDTQYF.

The chain recombines TRBV29-1 with TRBJ2-1; TCRdb calls TRBD1, which cannot be checked without DNA. Germline V lookup: CDR1 SQVTM, CDR2 ANQGSEA. The CDR3 has 14 residues. CDR3 loop: CSVDARSSYNEQFF.

This chain uses TRBV3-1 with TRBJ1-5; the TRBD1 assignment by TCRdb is unverifiable without DNA. This CDR3 region has 16 residues. Germline lookup yields CDR1 LGHDT and CDR2 YNNKEL (reference sequence). Here the CDR3 reads CASSLWDSLSNQPQHF.

The J gene is TRBJ1-5, the V gene TRBV2. The CDR3 loop spans 12 amino acids. The germline CDR1 and CDR2 sequences are SNHLY and FYNNEI. CDR3 in amino acids: CASSGSNPPQHF.